This TCR beta chain was profiled in a study of cytomegalovirus exposure and HLA in healthy donors. Researchers ran the PCR with 60 Vbeta and 13 Jbeta primers. The protocol was immunoSEQ multiplex PCR, while the TCRdb copy is restricted to in-frame clones and leaves out a portion. Found here are around 130,000 clones, more than 80% of them singletons; the top ten hold approximately 6.4%. Trimming pared 7 bases from V and 3 bases from J, leaving 18 bases between. The CDR3 length is 15 residues. CDR1 is SNHLY and CDR2 is FYNNEI in the germline V gene. This receptor was identified in a woman in her 30s in good health and CMV-seropositive. Material: PBMCs. The genes are TRBV2 and TRBJ2-5, with a possible D match to TRBD2 (5 bases). The CDR3 DNA follows: TGTGCCAGCACCCGCGAAGCCAGCGGCAAAGAGACCCAGTACTTC. Translation gives CASTREASGKETQYF.